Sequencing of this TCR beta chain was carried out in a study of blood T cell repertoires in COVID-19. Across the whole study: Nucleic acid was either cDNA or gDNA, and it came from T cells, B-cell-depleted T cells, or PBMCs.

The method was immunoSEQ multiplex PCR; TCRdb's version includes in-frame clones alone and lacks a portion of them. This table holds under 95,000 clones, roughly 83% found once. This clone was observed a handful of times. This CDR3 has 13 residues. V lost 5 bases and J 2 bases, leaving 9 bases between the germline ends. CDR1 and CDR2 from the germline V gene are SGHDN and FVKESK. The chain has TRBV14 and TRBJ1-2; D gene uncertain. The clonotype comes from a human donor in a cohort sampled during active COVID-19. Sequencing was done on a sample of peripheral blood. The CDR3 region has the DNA TGTGCCAGCAGCTGGCAGCGAAACTATGGCTACACCTTC. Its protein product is CASSWQRNYGYTF.